A selection of T cell receptor beta chains follows, all from one sample in a study of shared clonotypes between healthy human individuals. Produced via immunoSEQ multiplex PCR; TCRdb's table is partial and in-frame only. The table has some 2,100,000 clones, 90% to 97% seen once; the top ten hold less than 0.15%. Sequenced sample: naive CD4+ T cells sorted from blood. The source of these receptors is a man aged 18 to 35 in good health. Each CDR3 is given with its conserved first and last residue. D genes are given only for firm matches. Clone size is not always given. Where it is, it says once, few, many or a class for expanded clones.

clone_size d_call j_call cdr3_length v_call cdr3_aa cdr3_nt
NA TRBD1 TRBJ1-5 14 TRBV28 CASSPGGKSQPQHF TGTGCCAGCAGTCCAGGGGGGAAGAGTCAGCCCCAGCATTTT
once TRBD2 TRBJ2-7 16 TRBV6-5 CASSSTSGRAGYEQYF TGTGCCAGCAGTTCCACTAGCGGGAGGGCCGGGTACGAGCAGTACTTC
NA NA TRBJ1-6 14 TRBV9 CASSEAPQGSPLHF TGTGCCAGCAGCGAGGCCCCGCAAGGCTCACCCCTCCACTTT
NA NA TRBJ2-6 15 TRBV6-5 CATRTDSSGANVLTF TGTGCCACCCGGACGGATAGCTCTGGGGCCAACGTCCTGACTTTC
NA NA TRBJ1-2 15 TRBV7-9 CASLASGGSNYGYTF TGTGCCAGCTTAGCCAGCGGCGGCTCTAACTATGGCTACACCTTC
NA NA TRBJ2-5 13 TRBV7-2 CASSILGGETQYF TGTGCCAGCAGCATCCTTGGGGGGGAGACCCAGTACTTC
few NA TRBJ2-1 11 TRBV6-5 CASKAAGEQFF TGTGCCAGCAAAGCCGCTGGTGAGCAGTTCTTC
NA NA TRBJ1-1 14 TRBV5-1 CASSSGGPNTEAFF TGCGCCAGCAGCTCGGGTGGCCCCAACACTGAAGCTTTCTTT
once TRBD1 TRBJ2-6 18 TRBV18 CASSPSQGAPSGANVLTF TGTGCCAGCTCACCGTCCCAGGGGGCCCCCTCTGGGGCCAACGTCCTGACTTTC
NA NA TRBJ1-2 14 TRBV11-2 CASSLDGTNYGYTF TGTGCCAGCAGCTTAGATGGGACCAACTATGGCTACACCTTC
NA NA TRBJ2-7 15 TRBV5-1 CASSSGDSSPHEQYF TGCGCCAGCAGCTCGGGGGACAGTTCTCCACACGAGCAGTACTTC
NA NA TRBJ1-6 15 TRBV19 CAARELDSYNSPLHF TGTGCCGCTCGGGAGCTGGACAGCTATAATTCACCCCTCCACTTT
NA TRBD1 TRBJ1-2 13 TRBV28 CASTIDRVSGYTF TGTGCCAGCACCATAGACAGGGTGAGCGGCTACACCTTC
NA NA TRBJ2-2 15 TRBV4-1 CASSQVLVGAGELFF TGCGCCAGCAGCCAAGTACTAGTGGGGGCGGGGGAGCTGTTTTTT
NA NA TRBJ1-2 14 TRBV6-5 CASSYDGLSYGYTF TGTGCCAGCAGTTACGACGGACTGAGCTATGGCTACACCTTC
NA NA TRBJ2-5 14 TRBV4-1 CASSQTGLQETQYF TGCGCCAGCAGCCAGACAGGTCTCCAAGAGACCCAGTACTTC
once TRBD1 TRBJ1-1 13 TRBV7-2 CASSFTGVPEAFF TGTGCCAGCAGCTTCACAGGGGTCCCTGAAGCTTTCTTT
once TRBD1 TRBJ1-5 14 TRBV9 CASSPGGDNQPQHF TGTGCCAGCAGCCCAGGGGGAGACAATCAGCCCCAGCATTTT
NA NA TRBJ1-5 15 TRBV6-1 CASSVNLMSNQPQHF TGTGCCAGCAGTGTAAACCTTATGAGCAATCAGCCCCAGCATTTT
NA NA TRBJ2-7 14 TRBV30 CAWSAELGVSEQYF TGTGCCTGGAGTGCGGAACTAGGAGTGAGCGAGCAGTACTTC
NA TRBD1 TRBJ1-5 13 TRBV2 CASQGGGNQPQHF TGTGCCAGCCAGGGGGGTGGCAATCAGCCCCAGCATTTT
NA NA TRBJ1-2 15 TRBV4-3 CASSQDRGPLYGYTF TGCGCCAGCAGCCAAGATCGCGGGCCCCTCTATGGCTACACCTTC
NA TRBD1 TRBJ1-2 16 TRBV6-1 CASSEAGGQSLYGYTF TGTGCCAGCAGTGAAGCAGGGGGACAGAGTCTCTATGGCTACACCTTC
NA TRBD2 TRBJ2-3 17 TRBV4-1 CASKKRRLAGGTDTQYF TGCGCCAGCAAAAAACGGAGACTAGCGGGGGGCACAGATACGCAGTATTTT
NA TRBD1 TRBJ1-4 15 TRBV7-9 CASSLAQGVNEKLFF TGTGCCAGCAGCTTAGCACAGGGGGTGAATGAAAAACTGTTTTTT
NA NA TRBJ2-5 15 TRBV9 CASSGEGKGPETQYF TGTGCCAGCAGCGGAGAGGGAAAGGGCCCTGAGACCCAGTACTTC
NA NA TRBJ1-1 13 TRBV5-1 CASSLQGNTEAFF TGCGCCAGCAGCCTACAGGGAAACACTGAAGCTTTCTTT
NA NA TRBJ1-2 14 TRBV18 CASSQGAGDYGYTF TGTGCCAGCTCACAAGGCGCAGGGGACTATGGCTACACCTTC
NA NA TRBJ2-7 13 TRBV19 CASSIGLSYEQYF TGTGCCAGTAGTATAGGTCTCTCCTACGAGCAGTACTTC
NA TRBD1 TRBJ2-5 16 TRBV30 CAWSFRLTGGKETQYF TGTGCCTGGAGTTTTAGGTTGACAGGGGGCAAAGAGACCCAGTACTTC
NA NA TRBJ1-6 14 TRBV10-1 CAGPQGSYNSPLHF TGCGCCGGACCACAGGGCTCCTATAATTCACCCCTCCACTTT
NA NA TRBJ1-3 17 TRBV10-2 CASAPTWGFNSGNTIYF TGCGCCAGCGCGCCAACCTGGGGGTTCAACTCTGGAAACACCATATATTTT
NA NA TRBJ1-2 17 TRBV18 CASSPRDISKWDYGYTF TGTGCCAGCTCACCACGGGACATCTCCAAGTGGGACTATGGCTACACCTTC
NA TRBD1 TRBJ1-5 14 TRBV6-1 CAAAGQSSNQPQHF TGTGCCGCGGCGGGACAGAGTAGCAATCAGCCCCAGCATTTT
NA NA TRBJ2-7 12 TRBV6-1 CASSATGYEQYF TGTGCCAGCAGTGCCACAGGCTACGAGCAGTACTTC
NA NA TRBJ1-6 13 TRBV7-2 CASSSNSDSPLHF TGTGCCAGCAGCTCCAACTCGGATTCACCCCTCCACTTT
once TRBD2 TRBJ2-7 14 TRBV27 CASTRTSGSYEQYF TGTGCCAGCACTCGGACTAGCGGGAGTTACGAGCAGTACTTC
NA TRBD1 TRBJ1-1 16 TRBV5-4 CASSLAGTGAYTEAFF TGTGCCAGCAGCTTGGCCGGGACAGGGGCGTACACTGAAGCTTTCTTT